This T cell receptor (beta chain) is from a study of cytomegalovirus exposure and HLA in healthy donors. Concerning this clone itself: Antigen specificity is unknown.

Repertoires were generated with immunoSEQ multiplex PCR, while TCRdb's copy carries only in-frame clones and drops some. Of 150,000 to 200,000 clones detected, roughly 80% appear once; the ten largest clones hold 2.5% to 3%. The V gene's germline CDR1 is LGHNA and CDR2 YSLEER. The length of the CDR3 is 15 residues. The ends lost 4 bases at V and 8 bases at J; junction bases unmatched: 11. General study findings and limits: Most TCR sequences proved rare, with some public TCRs found in many donors.

The donors were in the roughly 110-subject validation cohort; that cohort was separate from the roughly 730-subject first cohort. The material sequenced was PBMCs. The gene calls are TRBV4-3 and TRBJ1-2, with 9 bases identical to TRBD1. The TCR originated in a woman aged 18-29 years in good health and CMV-seropositive. The chain's CDR3 is CASSPGQGRGEGYTF. The CDR3 nucleotides read TGCGCCAGCAGCCCGGGACAGGGTAGGGGGGAAGGCTACACCTTC.